This TCR beta chain originates from a study of metastatic and nonmetastatic thyroid tumors. Study-wide background: Repertoire comparison spanned blood and tumor or nodule tissue of malignant and benign thyroid patients.

Regarding the study as a whole: Compared with benign nodules, malignant thyroid tumors were reported to have significantly higher TCR beta diversity in both blood and tumor.

Authors' methods: CDR3 was compared across clinicopathological groups, and the resulting differences were used to build a distant-metastasis classifier for papillary thyroid cancer. TCRdb re-called clones from the PCR reads using MiXCR. The authors' filters were not applied to this entry. The sample carries 15,000 to 20,000 clones, almost 35% recorded once. Each patient went into thyroid surgery without having received any treatment. On this clone: Its antigen is currently unknown.

Sample: tumor tissue. The clonotype originates from a female donor with papillary thyroid cancer or a benign thyroid nodule (not recorded which). Some clones in this sample may be carry-over from other donors' samples.

CDR3 sequence (DNA): TGTGCCAGCAGCCAAGATATTAATCCAATAGACGAGCAGTTCTTC. As protein: CASSQDINPIDEQFF. The chain has TRBV3-1 and TRBJ2-1; D uncertain. The V and J ends lost 0 bases and 10 bases respectively, with 16 bases between them. Per the germline V gene, CDR1 is LGHDT and CDR2 is YNNKEL (reference sequence). The length of the CDR3 is 15 residues.